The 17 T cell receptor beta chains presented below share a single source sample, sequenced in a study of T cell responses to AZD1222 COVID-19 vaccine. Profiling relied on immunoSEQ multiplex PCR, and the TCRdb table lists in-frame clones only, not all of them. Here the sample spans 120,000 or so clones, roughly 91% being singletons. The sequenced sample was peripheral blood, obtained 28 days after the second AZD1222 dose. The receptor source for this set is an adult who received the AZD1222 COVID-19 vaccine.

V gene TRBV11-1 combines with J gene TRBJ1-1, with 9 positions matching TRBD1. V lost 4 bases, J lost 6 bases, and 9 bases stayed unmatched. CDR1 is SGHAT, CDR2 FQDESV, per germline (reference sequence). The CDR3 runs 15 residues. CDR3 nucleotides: TGTGCCAGCAGCTATAGACAGGGGGTAGTTGCTGAAGCTTTCTTT. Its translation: CASSYRQGVVAEAFF.

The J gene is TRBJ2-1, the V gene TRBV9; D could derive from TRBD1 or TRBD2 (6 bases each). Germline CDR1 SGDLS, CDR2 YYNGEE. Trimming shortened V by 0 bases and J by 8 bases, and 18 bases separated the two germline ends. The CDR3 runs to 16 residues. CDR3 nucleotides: TGTGCCAGCAGCGTAGAGGGGGGTGAGGCGGGATATGAGCAGTTCTTC. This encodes CASSVEGGEAGYEQFF.

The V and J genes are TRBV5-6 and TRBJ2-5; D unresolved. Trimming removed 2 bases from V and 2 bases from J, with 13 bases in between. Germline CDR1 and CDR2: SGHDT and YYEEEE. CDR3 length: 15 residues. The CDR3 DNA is TGTGCCAGCAGCTTTTACGGAGCACAGCAAGAGACCCAGTACTTC. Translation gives CASSFYGAQQETQYF.

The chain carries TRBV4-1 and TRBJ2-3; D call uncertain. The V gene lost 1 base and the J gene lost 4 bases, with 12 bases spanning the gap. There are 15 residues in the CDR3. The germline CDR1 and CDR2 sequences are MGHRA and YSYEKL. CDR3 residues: CASSQGLTRPDTQYF. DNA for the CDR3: TGCGCCAGCAGCCAAGGCCTGACCCGTCCAGATACGCAGTATTTT.

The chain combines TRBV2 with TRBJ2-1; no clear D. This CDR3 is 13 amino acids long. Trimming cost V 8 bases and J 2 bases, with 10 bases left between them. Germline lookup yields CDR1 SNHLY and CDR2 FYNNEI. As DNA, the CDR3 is TGTGCCAGCCTCTTCGGCCCCTACAATGAGCAGTTCTTC. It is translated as CASLFGPYNEQFF.

In nucleotides, the CDR3 is TGTGCCAGCAGCGTAGTTTTGGGGGACCTCACAACTAATGAAAAACTGTTTTTT. Its protein is CASSVVLGDLTTNEKLFF. V and J are TRBV9 and TRBJ1-4, with D possibly being TRBD1 (5 bases). The V end was cut by 0 bases, the J end by 0 bases, with 15 bases between. CDR3 length: 18 residues. Germline assignment: CDR1 SGDLS and CDR2 YYNGEE.

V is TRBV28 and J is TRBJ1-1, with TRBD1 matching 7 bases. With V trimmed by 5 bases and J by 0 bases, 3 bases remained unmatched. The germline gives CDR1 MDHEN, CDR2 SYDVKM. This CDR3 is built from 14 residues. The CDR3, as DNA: TGTGCCAGCAGTCTGGGACAGATGAACACTGAAGCTTTCTTT. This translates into CASSLGQMNTEAFF.

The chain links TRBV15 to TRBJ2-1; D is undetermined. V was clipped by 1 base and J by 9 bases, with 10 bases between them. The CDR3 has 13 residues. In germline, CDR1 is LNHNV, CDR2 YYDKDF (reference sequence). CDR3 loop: CATSRVLGSEQFF. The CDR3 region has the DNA TGTGCCACCAGCAGAGTATTGGGTAGTGAGCAGTTCTTC.

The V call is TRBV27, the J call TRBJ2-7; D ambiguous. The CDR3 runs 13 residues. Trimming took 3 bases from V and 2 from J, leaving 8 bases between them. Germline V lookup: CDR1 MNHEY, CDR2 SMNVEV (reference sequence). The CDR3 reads CASSFRSTYEQYF. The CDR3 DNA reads TGTGCCAGCAGTTTTCGGTCTACCTACGAGCAGTACTTC.

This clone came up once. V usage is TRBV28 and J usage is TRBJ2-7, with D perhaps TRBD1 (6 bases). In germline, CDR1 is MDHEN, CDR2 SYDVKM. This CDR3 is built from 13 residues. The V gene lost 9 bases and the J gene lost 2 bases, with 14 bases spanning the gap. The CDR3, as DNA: TGTGCCAGTGGGGGCAGGTGGACCTACGAGCAGTACTTC. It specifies CASGGRWTYEQYF.

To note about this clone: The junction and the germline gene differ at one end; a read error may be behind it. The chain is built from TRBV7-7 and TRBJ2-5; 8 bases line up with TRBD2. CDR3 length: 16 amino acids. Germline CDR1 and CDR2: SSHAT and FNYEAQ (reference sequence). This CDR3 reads CASSLAGLSSKETQYF. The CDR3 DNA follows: TGTGCTAGCAGCTTAGCGGGACTATCGAGTAAAGAGACCCAGTACTTC. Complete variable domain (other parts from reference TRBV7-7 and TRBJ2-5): GAGVSQSPRYKVTKRGQDVTLRCDPISSHATLYWYQQALGQGPEFLTYFNYEAQPDKSGLPSDRFSAERPEGSISTLTIQRTEQRDSAMYRCASSLAGLSSKETQYFGPGTRLLVL.

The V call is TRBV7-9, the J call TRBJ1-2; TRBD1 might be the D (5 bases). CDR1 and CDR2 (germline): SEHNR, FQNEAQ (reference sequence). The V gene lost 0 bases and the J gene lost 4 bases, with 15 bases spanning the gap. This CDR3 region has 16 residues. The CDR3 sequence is CASSLAGQNYLYGYTF. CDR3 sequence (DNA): TGTGCCAGCAGCTTAGCGGGGCAGAATTATCTCTATGGCTACACCTTC. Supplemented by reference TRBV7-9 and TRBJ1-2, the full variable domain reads DTGVSQNPRHKITKRGQNVTFRCDPISEHNRLYWYRQTLGQGPEFLTYFQNEAQLEKSRLLSDRFSAERPKGSFSTLEIQRTEQGDSAMYLCASSLAGQNYLYGYTFGSGTRLTVV.

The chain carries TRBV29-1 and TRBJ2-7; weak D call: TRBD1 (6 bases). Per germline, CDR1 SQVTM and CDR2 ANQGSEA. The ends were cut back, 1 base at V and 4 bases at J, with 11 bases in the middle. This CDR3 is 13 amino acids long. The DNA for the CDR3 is TGCAGCGTTGAAGCAGGGGCGAATTACGAGCAGTACTTC. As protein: CSVEAGANYEQYF.

This CDR3 is CASRERGTGWKQYF. CDR3 nucleotides: TGTGCCAGCAGAGAGCGGGGGACAGGGTGGAAGCAGTACTTC. V and J are TRBV25-1 and TRBJ2-7, with D possibly being TRBD1 (9 bases). Trimming removed 6 bases from V and 8 bases from J, with 20 bases in between. Germline CDR1 and CDR2: MGHDK and SYGVNS. The CDR3 covers 14 residues.

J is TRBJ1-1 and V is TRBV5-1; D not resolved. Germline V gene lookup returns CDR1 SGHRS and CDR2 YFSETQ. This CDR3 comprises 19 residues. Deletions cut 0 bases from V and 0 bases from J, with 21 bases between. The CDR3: CASSLAPQFGSSMNTEAFF. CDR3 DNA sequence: TGCGCCAGCAGCTTGGCCCCACAGTTTGGGTCCTCCATGAACACTGAAGCTTTCTTT.

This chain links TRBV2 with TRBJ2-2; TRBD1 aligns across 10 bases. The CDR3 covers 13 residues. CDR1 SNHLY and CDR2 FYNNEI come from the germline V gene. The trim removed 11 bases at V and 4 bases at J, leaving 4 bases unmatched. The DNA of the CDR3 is TGTGCCTCCAGGACAGGGGGCACCGGGGAGCTGTTTTTT. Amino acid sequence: CASRTGGTGELFF.

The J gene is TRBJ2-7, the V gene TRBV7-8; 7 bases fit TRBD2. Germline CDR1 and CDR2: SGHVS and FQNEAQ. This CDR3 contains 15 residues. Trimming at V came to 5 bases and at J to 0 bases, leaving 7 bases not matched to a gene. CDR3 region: CASSPAGKSSYEQYF. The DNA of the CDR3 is TGTGCCAGCAGCCCAGCGGGAAAAAGCTCCTACGAGCAGTACTTC.